What follows are 3 T cell receptor beta chains derived from one specimen sequenced in a study of blood T cell repertoires in COVID-19. Generated by immunoSEQ multiplex PCR, the TCRdb table keeps only in-frame clones and is missing some. This sample yields about 250,000 clones, of which 84% are seen a single time; 15% to 19% belongs to the top ten. The sequenced material came from peripheral blood. Every receptor here comes from a person aged 65 to 79 with COVID-19, enrolled during active disease.

The chain joins TRBV14 to TRBJ2-7, with D perhaps matching TRBD1 (5 bases). This CDR3 is 13 amino acids long. V was cut by 2 bases and J by 0 bases, with 5 bases left in between. Germline V gene data show CDR1 as SGHDN and CDR2 as FVKESK. CDR3 amino acids: CASSQQGSYEQYF. DNA of the CDR3: TGTGCCAGCAGCCAACAGGGCTCCTACGAGCAGTACTTC.

The chain carries TRBV19 and TRBJ2-1, with D possibly being TRBD2 (6 bases). This CDR3 spans 16 amino acids. Trimming cost V 3 bases and J 0 bases, with 12 bases left between them. Germline loops: CDR1 LNHDA, CDR2 SQIVND (reference sequence). The CDR3 DNA sequence: TGTGCCAGTAGTATCGGGGGAGTCGGCTCCTACAATGAGCAGTTCTTC. It is translated as CASSIGGVGSYNEQFF.

The genes are TRBV19 and TRBJ2-5; D might be TRBD2 (6 bases). The V gene's germline CDR1 is LNHDA and CDR2 SQIVND (reference sequence). V lost 3 bases to trimming and J lost 5 bases, with 19 bases between them. The CDR3 consists of 16 residues. Written as DNA, the CDR3 is TGTGCCAGTAGTATCGACGTCGGGGGTGGGCGGGAGACCCAGTACTTC. This codes for CASSIDVGGGRETQYF.